The rows below give T cell receptor beta chains drawn from one sample of a study of OX40 agonist ivuxolimab in advanced cancers. Measured with immunoSEQ multiplex PCR; TCRdb has only the in-frame clones, and not every one. Of under 10,000 clones listed, 79% are singletons. The material was CD4+ or CD8+ T cells sorted from blood, obtained in a trial of the OX40 agonist ivuxolimab. The receptors come from an adult with an advanced solid tumor such as melanoma, head and neck, liver or kidney cancer. CDR3s include the opening cysteine and the closing phenylalanine or tryptophan. D genes are given only for firm matches. The size of a clone is reported for some rows only, either as once, few or many, or as a class for expanded clones.

DNA: TGCGCCAGCAGCCAAGGGGCGGGGGTGGAGGAGACCCAGTACTTC
CDR3: CASSQGAGVEETQYF
J: TRBJ2-5
size: -
V: TRBV4-1
D: TRBD2

DNA: TGTGCCAGCAGCGTAGTAGCGGGAGACGGTTACAATGAGCAGTTCTTC
CDR3: CASSVVAGDGYNEQFF
J: TRBJ2-1
size: -
V: TRBV9
D: TRBD2

DNA: TGTGCCAGCAGCTTAAGCGGGGGGGCCTGGGCAGATACGCAGTATTTT
CDR3: CASSLSGGAWADTQYF
J: TRBJ2-3
size: -
V: TRBV7-3
D: TRBD2

DNA: TGTGCCAGCAGTTTTCGTGACATCCTCGGGGATATGCGCAATCAGCCCCAGCATTTT
CDR3: CASSFRDILGDMRNQPQHF
J: TRBJ1-5
size: -
V: TRBV27
D: -

DNA: TGTGCCAGCAGCTTGGGAGACCACACAGATACGCAGTATTTT
CDR3: CASSLGDHTDTQYF
J: TRBJ2-3
size: medium-sized
V: TRBV5-5
D: -

DNA: TGTGCCAGCAGTGGCCTTGGCTACACCTTC
CDR3: CASSGLGYTF
J: TRBJ1-2
size: -
V: TRBV5-6
D: -

DNA: TGTGCCAGCAGCTTAGGCGGATCTAACTATGGCTACACCTTC
CDR3: CASSLGGSNYGYTF
J: TRBJ1-2
size: few
V: TRBV7-5
D: -

DNA: TGTGCCAGCAGTTACCTCAGGGCAGAGACCCAGTACTTC
CDR3: CASSYLRAETQYF
J: TRBJ2-5
size: -
V: TRBV6-5
D: -

DNA: TGTGCCAGCATCAAGACTGGCACCGGGGAGCTGTTTTTT
CDR3: CASIKTGTGELFF
J: TRBJ2-2
size: -
V: TRBV6-1
D: -

DNA: TGTGCCAGCAGTCCACCGGGACTAGCGGGGTGGAGCGAGCAGTACTTC
CDR3: CASSPPGLAGWSEQYF
J: TRBJ2-7
size: -
V: TRBV28
D: TRBD2

DNA: TGCGCCAGCAGTAAGGGGGCGAGGGAAAAACTGTTTTTT
CDR3: CASSKGAREKLFF
J: TRBJ1-4
size: -
V: TRBV5-1
D: TRBD1

DNA: TGTGCCAGCAGCCCCGGGGGAGCGGGAGGAGCCGAGCAGTACTTC
CDR3: CASSPGGAGGAEQYF
J: TRBJ2-7
size: -
V: TRBV9
D: TRBD2

DNA: TGTGCCAGTACCATGGGGGGGCCGCCGGGACAGGCAAGATTCCGAGCATTTGGCTACACCTTC
CDR3: CASTMGGPPGQARFRAFGYTF
J: TRBJ1-2
size: -
V: TRBV19
D: TRBD1

DNA: TGTGCCAGCAGTTTGGGGGGGGGTAGCAATCAGCCCCAGCATTTT
CDR3: CASSLGGGSNQPQHF
J: TRBJ1-5
size: once
V: TRBV27
D: -

DNA: TGTGCCAGCACCTCGATGGACCTCCTCGGTAATGAGCAGTTCTTC
CDR3: CASTSMDLLGNEQFF
J: TRBJ2-1
size: -
V: TRBV27
D: -

DNA: TGCGCCAGCAGCCAAATCGGGACAGGGGTCAATGAGCAGTTCTTC
CDR3: CASSQIGTGVNEQFF
J: TRBJ2-1
size: -
V: TRBV4-3
D: TRBD1

DNA: TGTGCCAGCAGTTTATTGCAAGGAAACACCATATATTTT
CDR3: CASSLLQGNTIYF
J: TRBJ1-3
size: few
V: TRBV28
D: -

DNA: TGTGCCAGCAGGGCACCCCGAGTAGCCCGTGATGCCTACGAGCAGTACTTC
CDR3: CASRAPRVARDAYEQYF
J: TRBJ2-7
size: few
V: TRBV7-8
D: -